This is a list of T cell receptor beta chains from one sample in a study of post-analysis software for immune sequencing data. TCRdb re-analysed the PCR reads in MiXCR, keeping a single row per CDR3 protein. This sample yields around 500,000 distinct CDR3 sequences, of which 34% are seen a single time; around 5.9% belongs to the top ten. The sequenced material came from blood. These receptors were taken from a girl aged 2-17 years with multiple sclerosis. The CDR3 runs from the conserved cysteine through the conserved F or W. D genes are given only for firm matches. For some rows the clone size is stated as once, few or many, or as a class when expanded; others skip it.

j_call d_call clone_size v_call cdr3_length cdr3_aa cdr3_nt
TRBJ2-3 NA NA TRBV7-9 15 CASSRGTLNGDTQYF TGTGCCAGCAGCCGCGGGACCTTAAACGGGGATACGCAGTATTTT
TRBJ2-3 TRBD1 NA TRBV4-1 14 CASRTDRPTDTQYF TGCGCCAGCAGGACGGACAGGCCCACAGATACGCAGTATTTT
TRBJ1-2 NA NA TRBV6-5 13 CASSRTRAYGYTF TGTGCCAGCAGTAGGACGAGAGCCTATGGCTACACCTTC
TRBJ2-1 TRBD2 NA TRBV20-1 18 CRALPPPSLAGGYNEQFF TGCAGAGCACTTCCCCCCCCTTCGCTAGCGGGGGGCTACAATGAGCAGTTCTTC
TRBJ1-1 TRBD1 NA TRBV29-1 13 CSARQGGLTEAFF TGCAGCGCGCGACAGGGCGGATTGACTGAAGCTTTCTTT
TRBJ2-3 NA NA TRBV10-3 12 CAISLGTDTQYF TGTGCCATCAGTTTAGGGACAGATACGCAGTATTTT
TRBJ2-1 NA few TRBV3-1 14 CASSQDRTGGEQFF TGTGCCAGCAGCCAAGATAGGACGGGCGGGGAGCAGTTCTTC
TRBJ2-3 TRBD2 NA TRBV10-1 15 CASSVAGGTTDTQYF TGCGCCAGCAGTGTAGCGGGGGGGACCACAGATACGCAGTATTTT
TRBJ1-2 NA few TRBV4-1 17 CASSQEAGAVVGYGYTF TGCGCCAGCAGCCAAGAGGCGGGAGCGGTGGTTGGATATGGCTACACCTTC
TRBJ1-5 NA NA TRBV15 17 CATSRDVRGNSNQPQHF TGTGCCACCAGCAGAGATGTCCGGGGGAATAGCAATCAGCCCCAGCATTTT
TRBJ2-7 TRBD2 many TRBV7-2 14 CASSLQAGANEQYF TGTGCCAGCAGCTTACAAGCGGGGGCAAACGAGCAGTACTTC
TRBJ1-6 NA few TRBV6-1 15 CASSVLQQYNSPLHF TGTGCCAGCAGTGTATTACAGCAATATAATTCACCCCTCCACTTT
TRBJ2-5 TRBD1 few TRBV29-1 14 CSVVGQGAFETQYF TGCAGCGTTGTTGGACAGGGGGCGTTTGAGACCCAGTACTTC